The clone carrying this TCR beta chain was counted only a few times. Antigen unknown. The sample is drawn from a study of T-cell memory formation after mild COVID-19. Overall study context: The study found TCR clusters largely donor specific. Study results and caveats: Contracting clones, day 15 to 85, had balanced CD4/CD8, and later expanders favored CD4+. Some clones that responded turned up in pre-infection memory, which suggests that cross-reactive memory joined in.

The CDR3 sequence is 11 residues long. The V gene's germline CDR1 is SNHLY and CDR2 FYNNEI. Trimming stripped 4 bases from V and 11 bases from J, with 9 bases between. It was 5'RACE with constant-segment primers that produced the TCR alpha and TCR beta cDNA libraries, which carried sample barcodes and UMIs. TCRdb reprocessed the 5' RACE reads via MiXCR and lists one record per CDR3 protein. The table lists 300,000 to 400,000 distinct CDR3 sequences, roughly 21% of them singletons. Sequencing was carried out using PBMCs or a T cell subset sorted from them (not recorded which). The receptor comes from an adult woman who had mild COVID-19 (a few samples of this study predate the infection). Cell type and time point are not known. J is TRBJ2-4 and V is TRBV2; unclear D gene. The CDR3 spells CASSVGYLQYF. Here the CDR3 DNA reads TGTGCCAGCAGTGTTGGTTACCTTCAGTACTTC.